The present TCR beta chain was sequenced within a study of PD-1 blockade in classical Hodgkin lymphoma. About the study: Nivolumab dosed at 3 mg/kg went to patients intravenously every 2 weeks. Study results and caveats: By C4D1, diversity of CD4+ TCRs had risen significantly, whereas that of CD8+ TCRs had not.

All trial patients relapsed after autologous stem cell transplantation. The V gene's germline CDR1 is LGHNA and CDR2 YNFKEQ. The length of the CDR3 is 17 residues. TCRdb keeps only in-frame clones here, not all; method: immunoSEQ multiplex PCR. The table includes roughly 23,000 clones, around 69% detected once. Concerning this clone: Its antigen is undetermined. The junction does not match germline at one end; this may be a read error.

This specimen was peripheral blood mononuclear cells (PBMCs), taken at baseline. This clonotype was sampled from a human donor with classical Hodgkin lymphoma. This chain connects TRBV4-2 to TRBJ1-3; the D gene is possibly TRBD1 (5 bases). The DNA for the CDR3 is TGTGCCAGCAGCAAAGATCGACAGCCACCCTCTGGAAACACCATATATTTT. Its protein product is CASSKDRQPPSGNTIYF.